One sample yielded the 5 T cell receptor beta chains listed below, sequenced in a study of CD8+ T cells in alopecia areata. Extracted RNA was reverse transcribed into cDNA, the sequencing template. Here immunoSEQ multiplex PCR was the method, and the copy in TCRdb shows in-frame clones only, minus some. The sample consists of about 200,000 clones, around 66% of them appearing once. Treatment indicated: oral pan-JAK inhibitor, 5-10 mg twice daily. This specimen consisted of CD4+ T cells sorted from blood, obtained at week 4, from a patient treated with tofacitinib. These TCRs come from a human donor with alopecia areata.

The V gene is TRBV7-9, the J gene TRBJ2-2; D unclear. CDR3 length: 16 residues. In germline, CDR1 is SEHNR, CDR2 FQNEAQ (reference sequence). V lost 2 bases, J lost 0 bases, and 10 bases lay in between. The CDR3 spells CASSLPLIANTGELFF. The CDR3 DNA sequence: TGTGCCAGCAGCTTACCACTTATCGCGAACACCGGGGAGCTGTTTTTT.

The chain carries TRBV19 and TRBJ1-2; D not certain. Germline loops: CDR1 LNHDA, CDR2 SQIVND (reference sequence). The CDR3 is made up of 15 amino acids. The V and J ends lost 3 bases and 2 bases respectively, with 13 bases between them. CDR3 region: CASSIVPDGNYGYTF. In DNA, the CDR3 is TGTGCCAGTAGTATCGTCCCGGACGGAAACTATGGCTACACCTTC. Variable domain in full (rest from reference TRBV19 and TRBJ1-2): DGGITQSPKYLFRKEGQNVTLSCEQNLNHDAMYWYRQDPGQGLRLIYYSQIVNDFQKGDIAEGYSVSREKKESFPLTVTSAQKNPTAFYLCASSIVPDGNYGYTFGSGTRLTVV.

CDR3 sequence: CASSGQGLDGYTF. The DNA of the CDR3 is TGTGCCAGCAGCGGACAGGGGCTCGATGGCTACACCTTC. The chain is built from TRBV7-2 and TRBJ1-2; 9 bases map to TRBD1. The CDR3 is 13 residues long. Looked up from germline, CDR1 is SGHTA and CDR2 is FQGNSA. V gave up 5 bases and J gave up 6 bases; unmatched junction bases: 4.

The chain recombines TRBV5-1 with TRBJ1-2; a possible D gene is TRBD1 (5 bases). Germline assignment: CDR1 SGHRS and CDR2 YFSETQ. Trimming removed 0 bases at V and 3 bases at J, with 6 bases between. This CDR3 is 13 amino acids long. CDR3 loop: CASSLEGDYGYTF. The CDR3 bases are TGCGCCAGCAGCTTGGAAGGGGACTATGGCTACACCTTC. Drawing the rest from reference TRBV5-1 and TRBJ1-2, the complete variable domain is KAGVTQTPRYLIKTRGQQVTLSCSPISGHRSVSWYQQTPGQGLQFLFEYFSETQRNKGNFPGRFSGRQFSNSRSEMNVSTLELGDSALYLCASSLEGDYGYTFGSGTRLTVV.

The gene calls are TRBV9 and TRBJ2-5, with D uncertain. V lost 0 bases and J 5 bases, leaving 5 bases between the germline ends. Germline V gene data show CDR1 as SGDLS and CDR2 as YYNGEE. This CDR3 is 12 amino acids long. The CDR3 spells CASSVVGETQYF. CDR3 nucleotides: TGTGCCAGCAGCGTAGTGGGGGAGACCCAGTACTTC.